This TCR beta chain derives from a study of T-cell memory formation after mild COVID-19. Across the study: Clusters were largely donor specific.

Employing constant-segment primers, 5'RACE generated TCR alpha and TCR beta cDNA libraries bearing sample barcodes and UMIs. TCRdb reprocessed the 5' RACE reads with MiXCR, giving one entry per CDR3 protein. The repertoire includes just under 5,000 distinct CDR3 sequences, roughly 25% of them detected once, and under 2.5% sits in the top ten. V lost 5 bases, J lost 8 bases, and 6 bases stayed unmatched. The CDR3 runs 14 residues. Germline V gives CDR1 SGHAT, CDR2 FQNNGV. Study observations and caveats: Shrinking CD4+ clones resided mostly in CM and EM, and CD8+ ones in EMRA. Among clones contracting day 15 to 85, CD4/CD8 was balanced, whereas later expanders leaned CD4+.

To note about this clonotype: The antigen is not known.

The sequence derives from an adult who had mild COVID-19 (a few samples of this study predate the infection). Cell type and time point are not known. The chain couples TRBV11-2 to TRBJ2-1; 10 bases align to TRBD2. The sequenced sample consisted of PBMCs or a T cell subset sorted from them (not recorded which). CDR3 region: CASSDSGGAHEQFF. The CDR3 DNA reads as TGTGCCAGCAGCGACAGCGGGGGGGCCCATGAGCAGTTCTTC. The full variable domain, its missing parts supplied by reference TRBV11-2 and TRBJ2-1, is EAGVAQSPRYKIIEKRQSVAFWCNPISGHATLYWYQQILGQGPKLLIQFQNNGVVDDSQLPKDRFSAERLKGVDSTLKIQPAKLEDSAVYLCASSDSGGAHEQFFGPGTRLTVL.